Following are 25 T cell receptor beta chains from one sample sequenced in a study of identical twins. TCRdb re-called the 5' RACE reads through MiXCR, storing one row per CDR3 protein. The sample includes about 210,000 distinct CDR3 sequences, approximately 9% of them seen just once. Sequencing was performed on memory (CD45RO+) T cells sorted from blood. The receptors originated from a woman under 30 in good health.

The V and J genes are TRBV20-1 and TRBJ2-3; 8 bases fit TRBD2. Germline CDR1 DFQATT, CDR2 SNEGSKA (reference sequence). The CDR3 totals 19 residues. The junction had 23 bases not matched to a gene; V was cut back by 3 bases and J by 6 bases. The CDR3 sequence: CSARVWAGGQTSATDTQYF. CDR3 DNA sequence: TGCAGTGCTAGGGTATGGGCGGGGGGCCAGACCTCAGCAACGGATACGCAGTATTTT.

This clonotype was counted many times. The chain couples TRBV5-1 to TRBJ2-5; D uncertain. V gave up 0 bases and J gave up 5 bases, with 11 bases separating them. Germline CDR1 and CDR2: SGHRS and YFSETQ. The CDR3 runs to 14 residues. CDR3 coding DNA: TGCGCCAGCAGCTTGGGTTTCGTGGGGGAGACCCAGTACTTC. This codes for CASSLGFVGETQYF.

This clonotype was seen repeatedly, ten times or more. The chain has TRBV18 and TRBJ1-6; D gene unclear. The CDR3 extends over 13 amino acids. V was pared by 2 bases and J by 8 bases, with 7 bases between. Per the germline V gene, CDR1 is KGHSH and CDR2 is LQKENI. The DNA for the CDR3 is TGTGCCAGCTCACCAGGGTTCGATTCACCCCTCCACTTT. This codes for CASSPGFDSPLHF.

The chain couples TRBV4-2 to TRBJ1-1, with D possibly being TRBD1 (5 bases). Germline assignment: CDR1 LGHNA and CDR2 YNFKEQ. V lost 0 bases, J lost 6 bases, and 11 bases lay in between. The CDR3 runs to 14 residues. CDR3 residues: CASSQERGSAEAFF. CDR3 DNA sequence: TGTGCCAGCAGCCAAGAACGGGGGTCGGCTGAAGCTTTCTTT.

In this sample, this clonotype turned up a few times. CDR3 coding DNA: TGCGCCAGCAGCCATGAGAGGGGTGGGCGAGAGACCCAGTACTTC. This sequence encodes CASSHERGGRETQYF. V gene TRBV4-3 combines with J gene TRBJ2-5; D tentatively reads TRBD1 or TRBD2 (5 bases each). This CDR3 is built from 15 residues. CDR1 and CDR2 from the germline V gene are LGHNA and YSLEER. Trimming pared 3 bases from V and 4 bases from J, leaving 15 bases between.

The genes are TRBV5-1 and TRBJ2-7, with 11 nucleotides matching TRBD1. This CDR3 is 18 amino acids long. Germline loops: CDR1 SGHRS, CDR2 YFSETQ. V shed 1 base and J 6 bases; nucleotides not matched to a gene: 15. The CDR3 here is CASSLNGGPPGQGGEQYF. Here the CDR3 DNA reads TGCGCCAGCAGCTTGAATGGAGGGCCTCCGGGACAGGGGGGCGAGCAGTACTTC.

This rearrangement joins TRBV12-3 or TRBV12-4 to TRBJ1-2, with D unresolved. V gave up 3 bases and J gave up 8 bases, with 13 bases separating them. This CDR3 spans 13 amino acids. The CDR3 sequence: CASSFNTLRGYTF. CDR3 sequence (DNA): TGTGCCAGCAGTTTTAACACACTTCGGGGCTACACCTTC.

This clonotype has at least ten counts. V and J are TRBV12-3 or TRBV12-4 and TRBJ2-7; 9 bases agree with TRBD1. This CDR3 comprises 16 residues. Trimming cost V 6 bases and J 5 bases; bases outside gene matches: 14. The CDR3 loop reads CASSPTPGQGNHEQYF. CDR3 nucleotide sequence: TGTGCCAGCAGCCCCACACCGGGACAGGGTAACCACGAGCAGTACTTC.

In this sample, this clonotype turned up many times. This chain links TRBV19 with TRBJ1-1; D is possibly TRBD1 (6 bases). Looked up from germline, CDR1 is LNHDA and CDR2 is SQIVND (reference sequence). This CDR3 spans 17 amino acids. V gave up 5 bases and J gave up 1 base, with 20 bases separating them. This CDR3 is CASSAGTKKRKNTEAFF. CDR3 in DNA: TGTGCCAGTAGTGCTGGGACAAAGAAAAGGAAGAACACTGAAGCTTTCTTT.

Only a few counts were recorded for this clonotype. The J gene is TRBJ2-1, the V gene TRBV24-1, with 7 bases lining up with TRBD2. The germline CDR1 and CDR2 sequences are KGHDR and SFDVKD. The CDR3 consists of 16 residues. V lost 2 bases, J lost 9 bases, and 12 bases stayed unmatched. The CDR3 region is CATSDSPSWGGGEQFF. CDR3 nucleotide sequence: TGTGCCACCAGTGATTCCCCCTCATGGGGGGGGGGTGAGCAGTTCTTC.

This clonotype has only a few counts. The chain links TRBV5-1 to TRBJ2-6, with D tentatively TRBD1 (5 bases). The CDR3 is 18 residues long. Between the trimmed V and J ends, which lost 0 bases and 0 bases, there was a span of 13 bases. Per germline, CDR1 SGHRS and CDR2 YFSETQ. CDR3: CASSLAGSSTSGANVLTF. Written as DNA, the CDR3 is TGCGCCAGCAGCTTGGCAGGGTCCAGCACCTCTGGGGCCAACGTCCTGACTTTC.

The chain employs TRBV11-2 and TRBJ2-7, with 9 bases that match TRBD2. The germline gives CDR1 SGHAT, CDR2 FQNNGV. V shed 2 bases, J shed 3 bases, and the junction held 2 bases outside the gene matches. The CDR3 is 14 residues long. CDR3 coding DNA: TGTGCCAGCAGCTTACTAGCGGGGATCTACGAGCAGTACTTC. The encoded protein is CASSLLAGIYEQYF.

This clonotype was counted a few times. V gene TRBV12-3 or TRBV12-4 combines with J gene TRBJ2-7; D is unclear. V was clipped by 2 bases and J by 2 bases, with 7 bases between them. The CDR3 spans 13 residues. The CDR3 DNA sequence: TGTGCCAGCAGTTTAACAGATACCTACGAGCAGTACTTC. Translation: CASSLTDTYEQYF.

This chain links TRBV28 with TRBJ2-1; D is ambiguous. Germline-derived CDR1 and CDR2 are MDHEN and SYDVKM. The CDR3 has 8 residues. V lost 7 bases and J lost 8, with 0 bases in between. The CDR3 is CASNEQFF. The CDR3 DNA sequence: TGTGCCAGCAATGAGCAGTTCTTC.

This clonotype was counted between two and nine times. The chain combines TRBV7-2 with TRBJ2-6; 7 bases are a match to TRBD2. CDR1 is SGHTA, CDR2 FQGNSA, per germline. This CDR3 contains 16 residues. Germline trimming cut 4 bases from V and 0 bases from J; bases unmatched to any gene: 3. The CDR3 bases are TGTGCCAGCAGCTCGGGGGGATCCTCTGGGGCCAACGTCCTGACTTTC. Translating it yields CASSSGGSSGANVLTF.

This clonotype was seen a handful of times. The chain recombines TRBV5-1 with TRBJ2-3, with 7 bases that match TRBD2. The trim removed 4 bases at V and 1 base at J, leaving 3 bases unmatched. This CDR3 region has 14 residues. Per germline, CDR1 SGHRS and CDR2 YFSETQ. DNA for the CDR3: TGCGCCAGCAGCCAAAGCGGGGGCACAGATACGCAGTATTTT. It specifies CASSQSGGTDTQYF.

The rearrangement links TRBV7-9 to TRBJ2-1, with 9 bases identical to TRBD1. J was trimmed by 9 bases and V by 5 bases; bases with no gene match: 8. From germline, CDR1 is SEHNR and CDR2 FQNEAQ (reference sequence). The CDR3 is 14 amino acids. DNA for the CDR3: TGTGCCAGCAGCATCCGGGACAGGGCTAGTGAGCAGTTCTTC. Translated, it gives CASSIRDRASEQFF.

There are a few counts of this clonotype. CDR3 amino acids: CASSQGGTTFTEAFF. The CDR3, as DNA: TGTGCCAGCAGCCAAGGCGGGACAACGTTTACTGAAGCTTTCTTT. The genes are TRBV14 and TRBJ1-1; D may be TRBD1 (6 bases). V lost 1 base to trimming and J lost 5 bases, with 14 bases between them. The CDR3 runs 15 residues. Germline V gene data show CDR1 as SGHDN and CDR2 as FVKESK.

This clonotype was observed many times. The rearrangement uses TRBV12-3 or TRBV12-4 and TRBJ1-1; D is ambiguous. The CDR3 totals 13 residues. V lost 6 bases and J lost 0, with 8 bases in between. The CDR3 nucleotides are TGTGCCAGCAGGCGGAGTTTGAACACTGAAGCTTTCTTT. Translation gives CASRRSLNTEAFF.

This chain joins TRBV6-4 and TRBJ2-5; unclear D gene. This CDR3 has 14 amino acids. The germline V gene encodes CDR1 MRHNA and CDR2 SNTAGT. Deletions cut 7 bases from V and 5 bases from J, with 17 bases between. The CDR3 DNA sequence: TGTGCCAGCAAGACTGGCGGTAACTCGGAGACCCAGTACTTC. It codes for CASKTGGNSETQYF.

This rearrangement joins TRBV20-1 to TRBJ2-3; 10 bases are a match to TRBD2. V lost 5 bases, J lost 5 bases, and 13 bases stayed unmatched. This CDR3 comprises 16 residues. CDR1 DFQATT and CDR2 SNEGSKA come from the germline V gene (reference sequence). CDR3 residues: CSAEILLAGKEDTQYF. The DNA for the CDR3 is TGCAGTGCTGAGATCTTACTAGCGGGAAAGGAAGATACGCAGTATTTT.

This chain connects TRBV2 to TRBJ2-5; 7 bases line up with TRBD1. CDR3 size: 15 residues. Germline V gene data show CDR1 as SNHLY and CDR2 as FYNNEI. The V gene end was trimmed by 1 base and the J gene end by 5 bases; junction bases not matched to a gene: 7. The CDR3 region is CASSEVLGGRETQYF. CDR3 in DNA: TGTGCCAGCAGTGAAGTCCTAGGGGGCAGGGAGACCCAGTACTTC.

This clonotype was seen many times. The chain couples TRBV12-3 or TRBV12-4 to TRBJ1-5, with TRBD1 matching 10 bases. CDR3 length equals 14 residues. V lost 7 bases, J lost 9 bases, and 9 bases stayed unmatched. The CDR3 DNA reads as TGTGCCAGCAACGCGGACAGGGGGGTCTGGCCCCAGCATTTT. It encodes CASNADRGVWPQHF.

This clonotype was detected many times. The CDR3 sequence: CASSRASGEKLFF. The CDR3 region has the DNA TGTGCCAGCAGCCGCGCTAGCGGTGAAAAACTGTTTTTT. The V gene is TRBV14, the J gene TRBJ1-4; D is undetermined. CDR3 length equals 13 residues. CDR1 and CDR2 from the germline V gene are SGHDN and FVKESK. V was clipped by 4 bases and J by 7 bases, with 10 bases between them.

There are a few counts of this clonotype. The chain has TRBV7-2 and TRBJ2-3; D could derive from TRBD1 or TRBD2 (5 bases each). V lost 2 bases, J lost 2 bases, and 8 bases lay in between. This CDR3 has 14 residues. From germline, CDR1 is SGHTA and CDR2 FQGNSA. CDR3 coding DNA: TGTGCCAGCAGCTTATTGGGGGTCACAGATACGCAGTATTTT. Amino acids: CASSLLGVTDTQYF.